This passage covers 25 T cell receptor beta chains from one sample sequenced in a study of blood T cell repertoires in COVID-19. TCRdb's copy holds only in-frame clones and misses some; the assay was immunoSEQ multiplex PCR. The table lists tens of thousands of clones, over 75% of them singletons, with about a sixth in the top ten. Input material: peripheral blood. These TCRs come from a human donor in a cohort sampled during active COVID-19. The donor label of this sample is uncertain.

The chain is built from TRBV12-3 or TRBV12-4 and TRBJ2-7, with 9 nucleotides matching TRBD1. The CDR3 runs 13 residues. J lost 1 base, V lost 6 bases, and 1 base had no gene match. The CDR3 here is CASRGQGSYEQYF. Written as DNA, the CDR3 is TGTGCCAGCAGAGGACAGGGGTCCTACGAGCAGTACTTC.

The CDR3 region has the DNA TGTGCCTGGAGAATGACAGGGGACCTCCCCTCCACCTTC. Protein product: CAWRMTGDLPSTF. V and J are TRBV30 and TRBJ1-2; 8 bases are a match to TRBD1. Trimming cost V 3 bases and J 13 bases; bases outside gene matches: 13. Germline assignment: CDR1 GTSNPN and CDR2 SVGIG (reference sequence). CDR3 length: 13 amino acids.

J is TRBJ1-1 and V is TRBV5-1, with D maybe TRBD1 (5 bases). The V end lost 2 bases, the J end lost 1 base, and 15 bases lay between the germline ends. Germline V CDR1 and CDR2: SGHRS, YFSETQ. The CDR3 runs to 16 residues. The DNA of the CDR3 is TGCGCCAGCAGCTTACTGCCCCGGGGGGAGAACACTGAAGCTTTCTTT. It specifies CASSLLPRGENTEAFF.

The rearrangement joins TRBV2 to TRBJ1-6, with 7 nucleotides matching TRBD1. Losses at the gene ends were 5 bases for V and 3 bases for J; bases not matched to a gene: 4. CDR3 size: 15 residues. The germline CDR1 and CDR2 sequences are SNHLY and FYNNEI. The CDR3 nucleotides read TGTGCCAGCAGTCCAGGGGGAATCTATAATTCACCCCTCCACTTT. It translates to CASSPGGIYNSPLHF. The entire variable domain, with the rest obtained from reference TRBV2 and TRBJ1-6, is as follows: EPEVTQTPSHQVTQMGQEVILRCVPISNHLYFYWYRQILGQKVEFLVSFYNNEISEKSEIFDDQFSVERPDGSNFTLKIRSTKLEDSAMYFCASSPGGIYNSPLHFGNGTRLTVT.

This chain connects TRBV9 to TRBJ1-2, with D possibly matching TRBD1 (5 bases). V shed 3 bases and J shed 4 bases, with 7 bases lying between them. Germline V gene lookup returns CDR1 SGDLS and CDR2 YYNGEE. The CDR3 has 12 residues. CDR3 sequence: CASSAGVYGYTF. The CDR3 DNA follows: TGTGCCAGCAGCGCGGGGGTCTATGGCTACACCTTC. Full variable domain (remainder filled in from reference TRBV9 and TRBJ1-2): DSGVTQTPKHLITATGQRVTLRCSPRSGDLSVYWYQQSLDQGLQFLIQYYNGEERAKGNILERFSAQQFPDLHSELNLSSLELGDSALYFCASSAGVYGYTFGSGTRLTVV.

The chain carries TRBV2 and TRBJ2-5, with 8 bases lining up with TRBD2. Germline-derived CDR1 and CDR2 are SNHLY and FYNNEI. Unmatched junction bases numbered 5, after V lost 10 bases and J lost 7 bases. The CDR3 runs to 11 residues. The CDR3: CATSGLGTQYF. The DNA of the CDR3 is TGTGCCACTAGCGGGCTAGGGACCCAGTACTTC. Full variable domain (remainder filled in from reference TRBV2 and TRBJ2-5): EPEVTQTPSHQVTQMGQEVILRCVPISNHLYFYWYRQILGQKVEFLVSFYNNEISEKSEIFDDQFSVERPDGSNFTLKIRSTKLEDSAMYFCATSGLGTQYFGPGTRLLVL.

The V call is TRBV3-1 (or the pseudogene TRBV3-2), the J call TRBJ2-3; 10 bases are a match to TRBD1. This CDR3 is built from 15 residues. V trimming: 4 bases; J trimming: 8 bases; junction bases outside the gene matches: 9. Germline V gives CDR1 LGHDT, CDR2 YNNKEL (reference sequence). This chain's CDR3 is CASSRPDGTGATQYF. The CDR3 nucleotides read TGTGCCAGCAGCCGACCCGACGGGACAGGGGCTACGCAGTATTTT.

The chain couples TRBV5-6 to TRBJ2-2; no clear D gene. V shed 5 bases and J shed 6 bases, with 8 bases lying between them. This CDR3 has 12 amino acids. Looked up from germline, CDR1 is SGHDT and CDR2 is YYEEEE. The CDR3 protein is CASRLNAGELFF. CDR3 nucleotides: TGTGCCAGCAGACTTAACGCCGGGGAGCTGTTTTTT.

The J gene is TRBJ2-5, the V gene TRBV28; 7 bases line up with TRBD1. This CDR3 has 16 amino acids. V lost 6 bases to trimming and J lost 0 bases; unmatched junction nucleotides: 10. Germline lookup yields CDR1 MDHEN and CDR2 SYDVKM. DNA for the CDR3: TGTGCCAGCAGACCCCGGCGGACAGGCTACCAAGAGACCCAGTACTTC. Residues: CASRPRRTGYQETQYF.

The V and J genes are TRBV2 and TRBJ1-3; D ambiguous. The V end was cut by 4 bases, the J end by 7 bases, with 5 bases between. CDR3 size: 11 residues. Germline CDR1 SNHLY, CDR2 FYNNEI. CDR3 sequence: CASSAENTIYF. The CDR3 DNA is TGTGCCAGCAGTGCTGAGAACACCATATATTTT.

The gene calls are TRBV6-5 and TRBJ1-2, with D tentatively TRBD1 (5 bases). The V end was cut by 2 bases, the J end by 7 bases, with 11 bases between. The CDR3 loop spans 13 amino acids. Germline loops: CDR1 MNHEY, CDR2 SVGAGI. The CDR3 DNA follows: TGTGCCAGCAGTTACAAGCAGGGTCTTGGCTACACCTTC. Its translation: CASSYKQGLGYTF.

J is TRBJ2-1 and V is TRBV25-1; 9 positions match TRBD2. The CDR3 sequence is 15 residues long. The V segment lost 0 bases and the J segment 5 bases; nucleotides outside the gene matches: 2. Looked up from germline, CDR1 is MGHDK and CDR2 is SYGVNS. The CDR3 sequence: CASSEYSGGHNEQFF. CDR3 coding DNA: TGTGCCAGCAGTGAATATAGCGGGGGCCACAATGAGCAGTTCTTC.

The chain employs TRBV5-6 and TRBJ1-2; D is perhaps TRBD1 (6 bases). Per germline, CDR1 SGHDT and CDR2 YYEEEE. The CDR3 contains 14 residues. The V gene lost 0 bases and the J gene lost 4 bases, with 10 bases spanning the gap. The DNA of the CDR3 is TGTGCCAGCAGCTTGGATCGAGGGGGCTATGGCTACACCTTC. Its protein product is CASSLDRGGYGYTF.

The chain employs TRBV19 and TRBJ1-2; D gene unclear. V was shortened by 2 bases and J by 5 bases, with 12 bases between the two germline ends. Germline lookup yields CDR1 LNHDA and CDR2 SQIVND (reference sequence). This CDR3 contains 14 residues. This CDR3 reads CASSILRRGYGYTF. The CDR3 region has the DNA TGTGCCAGTAGTATATTGAGACGAGGATATGGCTACACCTTC.

The gene calls are TRBV7-2 and TRBJ1-2; 11 bases match TRBD1. Germline lookup yields CDR1 SGHTA and CDR2 FQGNSA. CDR3 length equals 15 residues. The J segment lost 8 bases and the V segment lost 4 bases, leaving 9 bases of the junction unmatched. CDR3 in DNA: TGTGCCAGCAGCTCTCGGACAGGGGGCGCGGGGGGCTACACCTTC. This translates into CASSSRTGGAGGYTF.

The rearrangement joins TRBV27 to TRBJ1-2; 12 bases map to TRBD1. The ends lost 2 bases at V and 4 bases at J; junction bases unmatched: 5. This CDR3 comprises 16 residues. Germline V lookup: CDR1 MNHEY, CDR2 SMNVEV (reference sequence). CDR3 sequence reads: CASSLRGQGAAYGYTF. In nucleotides, the CDR3 is TGTGCCAGCAGTTTAAGGGGACAGGGGGCCGCCTATGGCTACACCTTC.

The chain has TRBV29-1 and TRBJ1-1; weak D call: TRBD1 (6 bases). Looked up from germline, CDR1 is SQVTM and CDR2 is ANQGSEA. The ends were cut back, 4 bases at V and 3 bases at J, with 9 bases in the middle. The CDR3 runs 12 residues. CDR3 loop: CSVATGHTEAFF. The CDR3, as DNA: TGCAGCGTTGCTACAGGGCACACTGAAGCTTTCTTT.

The genes are TRBV6-5 and TRBJ2-5; 7 nucleotides match TRBD1. This CDR3 is built from 15 residues. V was pared by 5 bases and J by 4 bases, with 10 bases of the junction left unmatched. Germline CDR1 reads MNHEY; CDR2 reads SVGAGI. CDR3 sequence reads: CASSLTQGFGETQYF. The DNA for the CDR3 is TGTGCCAGCAGTCTAACACAGGGGTTCGGAGAGACCCAGTACTTC.

The CDR3 loop is CASSLTGDEQFF. DNA of the CDR3: TGTGCCAGCAGCTTAACGGGGGATGAGCAGTTCTTC. V is TRBV7-9 and J is TRBJ2-1, with D perhaps matching TRBD2 (6 bases). The CDR3 extends over 12 amino acids. The V end lost 2 bases, the J end lost 8 bases, and 7 bases lay between the germline ends. The germline CDR1 and CDR2 sequences are SEHNR and FQNEAQ (reference sequence).

The chain has TRBV4-3 and TRBJ2-3, with TRBD2 identical over 10 bases. Trimming cost V 4 bases and J 7 bases; bases outside gene matches: 8. Germline V gene data show CDR1 as LGHNA and CDR2 as YSLEER. The CDR3 contains 15 residues. CDR3 bases: TGCGCCAGCAGCCCGTCCCTAGCGGGGGCTTATACGCAGTATTTT. This encodes CASSPSLAGAYTQYF.

The chain employs TRBV10-3 and TRBJ2-5; 7 nucleotides align to TRBD2. Per germline, CDR1 ENHRY and CDR2 SYGVKD. CDR3 length equals 15 residues. V was pared by 6 bases and J by 0 bases, with 7 bases of the junction left unmatched. CDR3 residues: CAIRGAGTNQETQYF. The CDR3 nucleotides are TGTGCCATCAGGGGTGCCGGGACTAACCAAGAGACCCAGTACTTC.

The chain recombines TRBV11-2 with TRBJ2-7; perhaps TRBD1 as D (6 bases). CDR3 length: 12 residues. CDR1 SGHAT and CDR2 FQNNGV come from the germline V gene. Trimming took off 5 bases at V and 3 bases at J, with 8 bases between the two ends. CDR3 amino acids: CASSPDSYEQYF. CDR3 nucleotides: TGTGCCAGCAGCCCGGACAGCTACGAGCAGTACTTC. Variable domain in full (rest from reference TRBV11-2 and TRBJ2-7): EAGVAQSPRYKIIEKRQSVAFWCNPISGHATLYWYQQILGQGPKLLIQFQNNGVVDDSQLPKDRFSAERLKGVDSTLKIQPAKLEDSAVYLCASSPDSYEQYFGPGTRLTVT.

This clone was counted a few times. The chain couples TRBV15 to TRBJ2-7; D is possibly TRBD1 (6 bases). V lost 3 bases, J lost 3 bases, and 12 bases lay in between. Germline V lookup: CDR1 LNHNV, CDR2 YYDKDF (reference sequence). This CDR3 has 14 residues. Here the CDR3 DNA reads TGTGCCACCAGCAGTCCAGGGGTGGACTACGAGCAGTACTTC. Encoded protein: CATSSPGVDYEQYF.

The CDR3 is CASSQDRDQPQHF. In nucleotides, the CDR3 is TGCGCCAGCAGCCAAGATCGGGATCAGCCCCAGCATTTT. J is TRBJ1-5 and V is TRBV4-1, with unresolved D. Germline CDR1 is MGHRA and CDR2 is YSYEKL. This CDR3 spans 13 amino acids. The V gene lost 0 bases and the J gene lost 5 bases, with 5 bases spanning the gap.

V usage is TRBV1 and J usage is TRBJ2-7; TRBD1, the D gene given by the table, was not confirmed from the DNA. TRBV1 is termed a pseudogene. The CDR3 sequence is 16 residues long. Written as DNA, the CDR3 is TGCACCAGCGTACCGGGCGACAGGGGGCCGTCCTACGAGCAGTACTTC. Its protein product is CTSVPGDRGPSYEQYF.